These T cell receptor beta chains were read from a single sample in a study of Tregs in tolerant kidney transplant recipients. Sequenced by immunoSEQ multiplex PCR; TCRdb stores in-frame clones only, minus some. The sample holds approximately 75,000 clones; 80% to 95% are singletons and the top ten take 0.34%. This sample comprised Tregs from blood, obtained before the transplant. These receptors were taken from a human donor who received a combined kidney and bone marrow transplant. The CDR3 runs from the conserved cysteine through the conserved F or W.

TRBV7-3 | CASSTQGGFGNEQFF
TRBV13 | CASSLEGDGTLQYF
TRBV5-6 | CASSLVDRGNTEAFF
TRBV2 | CASPGGSGRSEQFF
TRBV7-9 | CASSLWGQGQETQYF
TRBV7-6 | CASSPQGLGGYEQYF
TRBV6-5 | CASSSSGSGSYEQYF
TRBV2 | CASMDRQHTEAFF
TRBV5-4 | CASSWTSGSGELFF
TRBV7-3 | CASSLYPPAGSSYEQYF
TRBV9 | CASSVQGSTDTQYF
TRBV28 | CASSLDPARTGELFF
TRBV7-2 | CASSLDDSVQETGDGYTF
TRBV7-3 | CASSEGVDTEAFF
TRBV7-3 | CASSPQANTEAFF
TRBV7-9 | CASSSTSGGTDTQYF
TRBV5-1 | CASSLGTGHQNEQFF
TRBV5-1 | CASSLVLQSSYNEQFF
TRBV4-1 | CASSQGLAGGYNEQFF
TRBV11-2 | CASSFSISYEQYF
TRBV7-2 | CASSFGTLPDEQYF
TRBV5-1 | CASSLAKGSGELFF
TRBV7-8 | CASSLVAGHYEQYF
TRBV7-6 | CASSYASGPYNEQFF
TRBV27 | CASSQTNQETQYF
TRBV29-1 | CSVGQLQETQYF
TRBV11-1 | CASSLGVYNEQFF
TRBV21-1 | CASSKGSGRGAADTQYF
TRBV2 | CASSLSPGRKTYEQYF
TRBV27 | CASSTGRFYEQYF
TRBV6-6 | CASSTSGELFF
TRBV4-2 | CASSQDSPASGIIRSSYEQYF
TRBV30 | CAWSVRGGETQYF
TRBV6-6 | CASSYWGGEQYF
TRBV27 | CARRGVGTDTQYF
TRBV10-3 | CAISDQKGANTEAFF
TRBV7-2 | CASSKRTGQETQYF
TRBV19 | CASSGYREANEKLFF
TRBV29-1 | CSVEWNTDTQYF
TRBV5-1 | CASSLQGLLSYEQYF
TRBV5-1 | CASSPTLLNSPKGFLNYGYTF
TRBV7-2 | CASSFAGSGSGNTIYF
TRBV6-5 | CASSYGAGKGGAQYF
TRBV19 | CASSPTHEVLGANVLTF
TRBV7-2 | CASSLVYRLAPISYNEQFF
TRBV7-2 | CASSSRENTEAFF
TRBV28 | CASSVPGRTMDTEAFF
TRBV18 | CASSPGGSDTQYF
TRBV15 | CATSIRSSYEQYF
TRBV18 | CASSEGVSYEQYF
TRBV28 | CASSLFDRLNTGELFF
TRBV28 | CASRPGHSTDTQYF
TRBV19 | CASSERTGGYQPQHF
TRBV19 | CASSIDERLRGELFF
TRBV25-1 | CASRATQETQYF
TRBV7-2 | CASSLGVLAEDTQYF
TRBV11-1 | CASSLTVEYEQYF
TRBV6-4 | CASSDSSVGELFF
TRBV30 | CAWRTGWSEAFF
TRBV11-2 | CASSNRGGGINEQFF